Reported below is one TCR beta chain. The antigen it recognizes is unknown. There are no base qualities to consult, and no much larger clone falls within one base. These data are taken from a study of cytotoxic CD8 clonotypes in ibrutinib-treated CLL (dated by TCRdb to the early 2020s). Some background on the complete study: In this cohort, approximately 15 patients were treatment-naive and 11 to 12 were relapsed/refractory, while about 17 had unmutated IGHV. Partial responses were observed in some 24 patients and complete responses in 2; after a median follow-up of around 68 months, remission was maintained in approximately 15 patients and progression was observed in approximately 12. Response samples were taken after a median of approximately 12 months on treatment, ranging from about 6 to 40 months. Samples averaged roughly 280,000 productive templates and tens of thousands of productive rearrangements. Longitudinal samples were available for about 30% of the 86 trial participants. Cryopreserved peripheral blood mononuclear cells were collected at three points: before therapy, at response, and at either sustained remission or disease progression. Study-wide conclusions, independent of this receptor: Sampling times were not matched between patients in sustained remission and patients whose disease was progressing, and lymph node repertoires were not examined. An increase in clonality was observed at ibrutinib response, with clonality remaining stable during sustained remission and falling back toward baseline at progression. Public clonotypes were rare and either contracted or stayed stable during treatment, and the rise in clonality at ibrutinib response reflected the expansion of private clonotypes. At baseline, clonality was higher than in age-matched healthy donors and showed a strong correlation with circulating CD8+ T-cell counts.

On a MiSeq, deep resolution sequencing aimed for a depth between 1 in 1 million and 1 in 200,000 T cells, with each clonotype covered 10x on average. The immunoSEQ hsTCRB Kit was used to generate the TCR beta libraries. Per the authors' processing: Data were analyzed with ImmunoSEQ Data Assistant and ImmunoSEQ Analyzer, with V, D and J genes assigned per IMGT definitions. Clonality was computed as one minus normalized Shannon entropy of productive rearrangement frequencies, ranging from 0 to 1. Only overrepresented clonotypes making up at least 0.05% of the repertoire of each patient were included in the public clonotype analysis. More than ten age-matched healthy donor repertoires from immuneACCESS were used as controls for clonality. Sourced from immuneACCESS, this table was stored by TCRdb with only in-frame sequences that have V and J called. A share of the clones is absent; for the studies checked, an unresolved V gene accounts for under half, and the remainder has no known explanation. V, J and clone size derive from that table, while D and trimming were established from the DNA sequence. The sample data list around 91,000 clones, and just over 85% of these were observed just once. More than 5% of the sample is held by the ten biggest clonotypes.

CDR1 and CDR2 (MNHEY, SMNVEV) derive from the germline V gene (reference sequence). The CDR3 sequence holds 17 residues, the cysteine and phenylalanine included. Of all the DNA, just the CDR3 is kept, 51 bases in frame from base 1. The junction shows trimming of 2 bases on V and 3 bases on J, plus 17 bases between the germline ends. For TCR beta library preparation, 1.5 to 2 micrograms of genomic DNA was extracted from cryopreserved PBMCs. Longitudinal blood samples from CLL patients on ibrutinib monotherapy underwent high-throughput TCR beta sequencing. The patients took part in an open-label, single-center phase 2 trial of ibrutinib monotherapy.

The sample here was PBMCs, taken before ibrutinib treatment. The sequence joins TRBV27 to TRBJ2-1; no D gene call is confident. The TCR comes from a human donor with chronic lymphocytic leukemia. The bases are TGTGCCAGCAGTTTAATTCCTCCGCGCTTGTTCTACAATGAGCAGTTCTTC. It encodes CASSLIPPRLFYNEQFF.